This T cell receptor (beta chain) appears in the sequencing data of a study of blood T cells in healthy people across ages. A second about 7 to 12 cycle PCR used barcoded and J-beta primers. Via MiXCR, TCRdb re-called the 5' RACE reads, giving one row per CDR3 protein. The sample yields some 900,000 distinct CDR3 sequences, less than 35% seen once. In germline, CDR1 is MNHEY, CDR2 SMNVEV (reference sequence). V lost 4 bases to trimming and J lost 7 bases; unmatched junction nucleotides: 3. The CDR3 totals 14 residues. Study outcomes and limitations: The fall in TCR beta diversity per million T cells was roughly linear with age. Donors of long life had a larger count of naive CD4+ cells and greater diversity than aged donors. Researchers report that TCR beta diversity correlated strongly with naive T cell percentage.

Every sample gave at least 5 micrograms of total RNA when it was extracted. For this clonotype: Antigen unknown.

This chain links TRBV27 with TRBJ1-4; 10 bases fit TRBD1. Source material: blood. The sequence was collected from a woman over 75 in good health. The CDR3 coding sequence is TGTGCCAGCAGTTGGGGGACAGGGGTTGAAAAACTGTTTTTT. It is translated as CASSWGTGVEKLFF.